This TCR beta chain was recorded in a study of memory CD4+ T cells and cytomegalovirus serostatus. General study points: Each of roughly 65 CMV-associated TCRbeta sequences occurred in one to five individuals.

The sort gate was single viable CD3+CD4+CD8-CD45RO+ cells for memory CD4+ T cells. In the authors' workflow: Out-of-frame sequences were removed, leaving a few million distinct TCRbeta sequences. The assay was immunoSEQ multiplex PCR, and TCRdb's table has in-frame clones only and misses some. The V and J calls and clone size are taken from that table; D and trimming were inferred from the DNA. Altogether under 45,000 clones are present, 70% to 80% being singletons, with the ten largest covering 6.4%. This clone was detected a few times. Antigen specificity is unknown. The sample comprised memory CD4+ T cells from blood. This sequence was found in an adult in good health and CMV-seronegative.

The CDR3 protein is CAWRAGGARRTEAFF. The CDR3 region has the DNA TGTGCCTGGAGGGCAGGGGGCGCAAGGAGGACTGAAGCTTTCTTT. This sequence joins TRBV30 and TRBJ1-1; 8 nucleotides align to TRBD1. The CDR3 is made up of 15 amino acids. Germline V gives CDR1 GTSNPN, CDR2 SVGIG (reference sequence). The V gene end was trimmed by 3 bases and the J gene end by 5 bases; junction bases not matched to a gene: 11.